The sample holds a few counts of the clone carrying this T cell receptor (beta chain). The sample belongs to a study of T-cell reconstitution after alpha-beta-depleted transplantation in children. CDR1 is LNHNV and CDR2 is YYDKDF in the germline V gene (reference sequence). This CDR3 has 14 amino acids. V lost 1 base and J 11 bases, leaving 15 bases between the germline ends. Researchers prepared the TCRbeta library using unique molecular identifiers, the study reports. TCRdb passed the PCR reads through MiXCR, listing each CDR3 protein once. The sample has approximately 430,000 distinct CDR3 sequences; around 15% are singletons.

The sequencing here drew on PBMCs, mostly from graft donor cells, taken 360 days after TCRalphabeta/CD19-depleted stem cell transplant. This sequence joins TRBV15 and TRBJ2-1; D is possibly TRBD1 or TRBD2 (5 bases each). The sequence came from a boy in the first two years of life who had a stem cell transplant for Wiskott-Aldrich syndrome, so the T cells may come from the graft donor. The CDR3 DNA sequence: TGTGCCACCAGCAGAGTGAGGCTTGAGGGGCAGCAGTTCTTC. It encodes CATSRVRLEGQQFF.